The 13 T cell receptor beta chains below all came from one sample that was sequenced in a study of blood T cell repertoires in COVID-19. The protocol was immunoSEQ multiplex PCR, while the TCRdb copy is restricted to in-frame clones and leaves out a portion. This table holds 280,000 or so clones, around 89% found once. Sequenced material: peripheral blood. The receptors were gathered from a woman aged 60-75 years with acute or convalescent COVID-19.

This chain links TRBV20-1 with TRBJ1-5; no clear D gene. Between the trimmed V and J ends, which lost 3 bases and 6 bases, there was a span of 6 bases. Germline loops: CDR1 DFQATT, CDR2 SNEGSKA (reference sequence). The CDR3 is made up of 11 amino acids. The CDR3 nucleotides read TGCAGTGCTAGTAGCGGTCAGCCCCAGCATTTT. Protein product: CSASSGQPQHF.

This clone has just a few counts. The chain recombines TRBV11-2 with TRBJ1-1; D unclear. This CDR3 has 13 amino acids. Looked up from germline, CDR1 is SGHAT and CDR2 is FQNNGV. V was pared by 0 bases and J by 4 bases, with 6 bases between. The CDR3 DNA is TGTGCCAGCAGCTTAGACCCGGTCACTGAAGCTTTCTTT. Translation gives CASSLDPVTEAFF.

CDR3 sequence: CASSSQSDTQYF. CDR3 nucleotide sequence: TGTGCCAGCAGTTCCCAGTCGGATACGCAGTATTTT. The chain joins TRBV6-6 to TRBJ2-3, with D uncertain. V lost 4 bases, J lost 6 bases, and 8 bases lay in between. The CDR3 runs 12 residues. Germline V lookup: CDR1 MNHNY, CDR2 SVGAGI (reference sequence).

The chain employs TRBV27 and TRBJ1-1; D gene unclear. Trimming removed 3 bases at V and 4 bases at J, with 12 bases between. The CDR3 spans 14 residues. Germline lookup yields CDR1 MNHEY and CDR2 SMNVEV (reference sequence). CDR3 region: CASSLEGLGTEAFF. The CDR3 DNA sequence: TGTGCCAGCAGTTTGGAGGGTTTGGGCACTGAAGCTTTCTTT.

V is TRBV6-5 and J is TRBJ1-6, with 7 bases fitting TRBD1. Germline V gene lookup returns CDR1 MNHEY and CDR2 SVGAGI. The CDR3 is made up of 15 amino acids. V dropped 0 bases and J dropped 10; count of bases not matched to a gene: 6. The CDR3 loop reads CASSYSTGEESPLHF. In DNA, the CDR3 is TGTGCCAGCAGTTACTCCACAGGGGAGGAGTCACCCCTCCACTTT.

V usage is TRBV6-2 or TRBV6-3 and J usage is TRBJ2-1, with 7 bases matching TRBD2. CDR3 length: 15 residues. V lost 5 bases and J lost 3; bases outside the gene matches: 7. Germline assignment: CDR1 MNHEY and CDR2 SVGEGT. The CDR3: CASSRLAGRYNEQFF. CDR3 sequence (DNA): TGTGCCAGCAGTCGGTTAGCGGGCCGCTACAATGAGCAGTTCTTC.

The chain recombines TRBV3-1 (or the pseudogene TRBV3-2) with TRBJ2-5; D is perhaps TRBD2 (7 bases). This CDR3 has 17 amino acids. Germline CDR1 reads LGHDT; CDR2 reads YNNKEL (reference sequence). Trimming took 1 base from V and 2 from J, leaving 17 bases between them. The CDR3 spells CASSQARGGGIQETQYF. CDR3 bases: TGTGCCAGCAGCCAAGCCCGAGGGGGGGGGATTCAAGAGACCCAGTACTTC.

The chain has TRBV5-1 and TRBJ1-2, with D hard to call. Trimming took 2 bases from V and 4 from J, leaving 15 bases between them. Germline V gives CDR1 SGHRS, CDR2 YFSETQ. The CDR3 is made up of 15 amino acids. CDR3 in DNA: TGCGCCAGCAGCTTCTGGCAAGGAGGTACCTATGGCTACACCTTC. Translation gives CASSFWQGGTYGYTF.

The V gene is TRBV10-3, the J gene TRBJ2-3; 7 bases fit TRBD1. CDR3 length: 17 amino acids. CDR1 and CDR2 (germline): ENHRY, SYGVKD. V lost 2 bases to trimming and J lost 1 base; unmatched junction nucleotides: 9. The CDR3 bases are TGTGCCATCAGTGAGACCAACAGGGGCTGGGGCACAGATACGCAGTATTTT. It translates to CAISETNRGWGTDTQYF.

This chain uses TRBV25-1 with TRBJ2-7, with D possibly matching TRBD1 (6 bases). V was cut by 8 bases and J by 6 bases, with 11 bases left in between. The germline V gene encodes CDR1 MGHDK and CDR2 SYGVNS. The CDR3 loop spans 11 amino acids. CDR3 in amino acids: CASADSPEQYF. In DNA form, the CDR3 reads TGTGCCAGCGCGGACAGCCCCGAGCAGTACTTC.

The chain has TRBV28 and TRBJ1-2; tentatively, D is TRBD1 (6 bases). The CDR3 length is 16 residues. Trimming cost V 4 bases and J 2 bases, with 17 bases left between them. Germline CDR1 reads MDHEN; CDR2 reads SYDVKM. In nucleotides, the CDR3 is TGTGCCAGCAGTTCCTTCCCTCGGGACACAAACTATGGCTACACCTTC. Its protein is CASSSFPRDTNYGYTF.

This chain links TRBV25-1 with TRBJ1-4; no reliable D call. This CDR3 is built from 13 residues. Germline CDR1 is MGHDK and CDR2 is SYGVNS. V gave up 2 bases and J gave up 8 bases, with 9 bases separating them. CDR3 in DNA: TGTGCCAGCAGTGAAAAAAGCACGGAAAAACTGTTTTTT. Translation: CASSEKSTEKLFF.

The chain links TRBV28 to TRBJ1-1; D unresolved. V was pared by 6 bases and J by 2 bases, with 13 bases between. Germline V gene lookup returns CDR1 MDHEN and CDR2 SYDVKM. This CDR3 is built from 14 residues. Here the CDR3 DNA reads TGTGCCAGCAGCCTGCTCTCGGGTAACACTGAAGCTTTCTTT. Its protein is CASSLLSGNTEAFF. Full variable domain (remainder filled in from reference TRBV28 and TRBJ1-1): DVKVTQSSRYLVKRTGEKVFLECVQDMDHENMFWYRQDPGLGLRLIYFSYDVKMKEKGDIPEGYSVSREKKERFSLILESASTNQTSMYLCASSLLSGNTEAFFGQGTRLTVV.